This T cell receptor beta chain was profiled in a study of cytomegalovirus exposure and HLA in healthy donors. Germline V CDR1 and CDR2: LNHNV, YYDKDF (reference sequence). The CDR3 sequence is 17 residues long. V lost 3 bases to trimming and J lost 11 bases, with 23 bases between them. Both 60 Vbeta primers and 13 Jbeta primers went into the PCR. This table comes from immunoSEQ multiplex PCR, and its TCRdb copy is limited to in-frame clones, with some not included. The sample carries fewer than 200,000 clones, over 80% recorded once. Comment on this clone: Its antigen remains unknown.

Notes on the study in general: A missense variant in DCLRE1C was later tied to TCR beta V- and J-gene trimming. Donors were assumed by presence/absence analyses to have roughly uniform sequencing depth.

Source material: PBMCs. This sequence was found in a man aged 45-65 years in good health and CMV-seronegative. The chain combines TRBV15 with TRBJ1-6; D not certain. CDR3 nucleotides: TGTGCCACCAGCAGGATGGGTGGGCCAGTCGGATGGGCACCCCTCCACTTT. This gives the protein CATSRMGGPVGWAPLHF.